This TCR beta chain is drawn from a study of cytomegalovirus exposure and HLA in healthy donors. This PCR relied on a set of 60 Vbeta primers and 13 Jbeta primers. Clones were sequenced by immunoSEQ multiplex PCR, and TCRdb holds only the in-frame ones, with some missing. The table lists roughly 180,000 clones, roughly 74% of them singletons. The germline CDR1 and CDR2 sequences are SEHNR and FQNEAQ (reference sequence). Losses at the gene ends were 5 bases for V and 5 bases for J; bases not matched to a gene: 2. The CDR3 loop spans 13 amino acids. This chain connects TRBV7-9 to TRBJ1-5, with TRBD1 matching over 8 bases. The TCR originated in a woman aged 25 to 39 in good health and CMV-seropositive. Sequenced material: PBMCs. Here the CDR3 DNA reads TGTGCCAGCAGCGACAGGGGATATCAGCCCCAGCATTTT. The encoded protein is CASSDRGYQPQHF.